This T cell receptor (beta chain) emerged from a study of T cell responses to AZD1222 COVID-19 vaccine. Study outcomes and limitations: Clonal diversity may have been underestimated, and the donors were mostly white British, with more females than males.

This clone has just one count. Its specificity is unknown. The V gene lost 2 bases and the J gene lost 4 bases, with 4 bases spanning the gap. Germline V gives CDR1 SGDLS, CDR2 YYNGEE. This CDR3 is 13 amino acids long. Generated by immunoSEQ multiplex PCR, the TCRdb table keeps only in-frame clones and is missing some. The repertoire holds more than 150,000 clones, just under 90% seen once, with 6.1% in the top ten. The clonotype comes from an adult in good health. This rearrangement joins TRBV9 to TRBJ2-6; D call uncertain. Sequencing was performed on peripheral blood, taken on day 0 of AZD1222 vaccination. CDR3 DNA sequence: TGTGCCAGCAGCGTTGGGGGGGCCAACGTCCTGACTTTC. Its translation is CASSVGGANVLTF.